This TCR beta chain is from a study of blood T cell repertoires in COVID-19 (dated by TCRdb to the early 2020s). A note on the overall study: Collaborator samples came from the United States, Italy and Spain and covered acute and convalescent phases of COVID-19. The prospective study material was composed of cDNA or gDNA derived from T cells, B-cell-depleted T cells, or PBMCs. Subjects who had been exposed to COVID-19, were actively infected with it, or had recovered from it provided the deeply sampled blood TCRbeta repertoires that made up the dataset. The repertoires were released in a freely available public database meant as a resource for research on the immune response to SARS-CoV-2. Samples came from the ongoing ImmuneRACE study (first 160 participants) plus 1,254 subjects from 6 global collaborators. A de-identified subject ID, COVID-19 status, age in years and sex were almost always included in the sample metadata. Where available, HLA class I and class II types were taken from metadata supplied by the sample provider and were not determined by assay-based typing. The study at large found these results: The quantity of clinical and demographic metadata differed by source and by participant and was supplied without curation.

TCRbeta CDR3 regions were amplified from genomic DNA by means of the immunoSEQ Assay, a bias-controlled multiplex PCR. As for how the authors treated the data: Nucleated cell counts per sample were estimated from amplification of reference gene primers within the assay. To quantify the absolute abundance of each unique TCRbeta CDR3 rearrangement, sequence reads were collapsed and filtered. Productive Simpson clonality was computed per sample as the square root of Simpson's diversity index over productive rearrangements. TCRdb retrieved this table from immuneACCESS and kept in-frame rearrangements only. Not all clones are present; in checked studies, unresolved V genes account for under half, and no reason is known for the remainder. That table gives V, J and clone size, and the DNA gave D and trimming. Here the sample has roughly 250,000 clones; roughly 91% occur a single time. Of the sample, around 0.84% falls within the top ten clones.

V is trimmed back by 6 bases and J by 6 bases, and the junction contains 4 bases that no gene match accounts for. From a lookup of the germline V gene, CDR1 and CDR2 are SGHTA and FQGNSA. The CDR3 numbers 14 residues from cysteine through phenylalanine. The entry retains the CDR3 DNA only, 42 bases that are in frame from base 1. Whole blood was collected in K2EDTA tubes by collaborating institutions according to the institutions' own protocols. For TCRbeta analysis, collaborators shipped samples in one of three forms: frozen whole blood, isolated PBMCs, or DNA extracted from either of those sample types. The sample holds one count of this clone. The antigen it recognizes is unknown. Per-base quality was not reported, and no clone a single base away is much larger than it.

The sequenced material came from peripheral blood. The sequence derives from a man aged 30 to 45 with acute or convalescent COVID-19. The chain uses TRBV7-2 and TRBJ2-1, with 11 junctional bases fitting TRBD2. At the DNA level, the sequence is TGTGCCAGCAGTAGTAGCGGGAGGGCCAATGAGCAGTTCTTC. Translated, this gives CASSSSGRANEQFF.